A single T cell receptor (beta chain) is shown here with its context. These data belong to a study of monozygotic twins with inflammatory bowel disease. With no T cell sorting beforehand, total RNA was isolated from whole blood. The CDR3 extends over 16 amino acids. CDR1 LGHDT and CDR2 YNNKEL come from the germline V gene (reference sequence). TCRdb re-called the 5' RACE reads and gives one entry per CDR3 protein, without DNA. This sample contains roughly 120,000 distinct CDR3 sequences. Sequencing input: blood. The sequence was collected from a human donor with ulcerative colitis or Crohn's disease, or a healthy co-twin of an affected twin (not recorded which). The chain carries TRBV3-1 and TRBJ1-2; the TCRdb D gene call, TRBD1, has no DNA to confirm it. CDR3 residues: CASSQVPSRGDYGYTF.